The 20 T cell receptor beta chains in this list originate from one sample, sequenced in a study of OX40 agonist ivuxolimab in advanced cancers. TCRdb's table, derived via immunoSEQ multiplex PCR, lists solely in-frame clones and lacks some. This repertoire shows tens of thousands of clones, roughly 91% found once; its top ten account for 20% to 25%. The input for sequencing was CD4+ or CD8+ T cells sorted from blood, taken in a trial of the OX40 agonist ivuxolimab. Every receptor here comes from an adult with an advanced solid tumor such as melanoma, head and neck, liver or kidney cancer.

The V gene is TRBV28, the J gene TRBJ2-7; D is unclear. The V end was cut by 2 bases, the J end by 5 bases, with 10 bases between. The CDR3 has 13 amino acids. CDR1 is MDHEN and CDR2 is SYDVKM in the germline V gene. Here the CDR3 reads CASSLEDSDEQYF. The CDR3 DNA reads TGTGCCAGCAGTTTAGAGGATTCGGACGAGCAGTACTTC. Full variable domain (rest looked up from reference TRBV28 and TRBJ2-7): DVKVTQSSRYLVKRTGEKVFLECVQDMDHENMFWYRQDPGLGLRLIYFSYDVKMKEKGDIPEGYSVSREKKERFSLILESASTNQTSMYLCASSLEDSDEQYFGPGTRLTVT.

The gene calls are TRBV14 and TRBJ2-7; TRBD2 agrees at 13 bases. Germline lookup yields CDR1 SGHDN and CDR2 FVKESK. CDR3 size: 14 residues. Trimming at V came to 4 bases and at J to 3 bases, leaving 0 bases not matched to a gene. The CDR3 loop is CASSRLAGGYEQYF. CDR3 sequence (DNA): TGTGCCAGCAGCCGACTAGCGGGAGGCTACGAGCAGTACTTC.

This clone was seen once. J is TRBJ2-1 and V is TRBV7-9; no reliable D call. CDR3 length: 13 residues. The ends were cut back, 7 bases at V and 7 bases at J, with 14 bases in the middle. CDR1 is SEHNR and CDR2 is FQNEAQ in the germline V gene (reference sequence). The CDR3 coding sequence is TGTGCCAGCAATCCGTCAGGTGCTAATGAGCAGTTCTTC. This sequence encodes CASNPSGANEQFF.

The gene calls are TRBV7-2 and TRBJ1-5; D is uncertain. Deletions cut 2 bases from V and 5 bases from J, with 10 bases between. Germline V lookup: CDR1 SGHTA, CDR2 FQGNSA. The CDR3 length is 14 residues. Here the CDR3 DNA reads TGTGCCAGCAGCTTACGTCCAGGCCATCAGCCCCAGCATTTT. It translates to CASSLRPGHQPQHF.

DNA for the CDR3: TGTGCCAGCAGCGGAGGAGACAGGGGATATAGCTATGGCTACACCTTC. Translated: CASSGGDRGYSYGYTF. The chain employs TRBV9 and TRBJ1-2; 8 bases map to TRBD1. V shed 3 bases and J 4 bases; nucleotides not matched to a gene: 11. The CDR3 runs to 16 residues. The germline gives CDR1 SGDLS, CDR2 YYNGEE.

The CDR3 DNA reads as TGTGCCAGCACAGGCAGGAATAATTCACCCCTCCACTTT. Amino acid sequence: CASTGRNNSPLHF. This sequence joins TRBV14 and TRBJ1-6; D is uncertain. Germline V gene data show CDR1 as SGHDN and CDR2 as FVKESK. This CDR3 contains 13 residues. Trimming cost V 7 bases and J 5 bases, with 9 bases left between them.

The chain is built from TRBV9 and TRBJ2-2; 8 nucleotides match TRBD1. From germline, CDR1 is SGDLS and CDR2 YYNGEE. V shed 3 bases and J 1 base; nucleotides not matched to a gene: 2. The CDR3 contains 15 residues. The CDR3 sequence: CASSATGVNTGELFF. As DNA, the CDR3 is TGTGCCAGCAGCGCGACAGGGGTGAACACCGGGGAGCTGTTTTTT.

The V and J genes are TRBV11-2 and TRBJ2-1, with D uncertain. V lost 1 base, J lost 2 bases, and 9 bases lay in between. The CDR3 is 15 residues long. CDR1 is SGHAT, CDR2 FQNNGV, per germline. CDR3 residues: CASSLGEFAYNEQFF. CDR3 coding DNA: TGTGCCAGCAGCTTAGGGGAATTTGCCTACAATGAGCAGTTCTTC. Full variable domain (missing parts from reference TRBV11-2 and TRBJ2-1): EAGVAQSPRYKIIEKRQSVAFWCNPISGHATLYWYQQILGQGPKLLIQFQNNGVVDDSQLPKDRFSAERLKGVDSTLKIQPAKLEDSAVYLCASSLGEFAYNEQFFGPGTRLTVL.

This clone was detected once. The CDR3 protein is CATRDRGRSSYNEQFF. CDR3 DNA: TGTGCCACCCGGGACAGGGGGCGGAGCTCCTACAATGAGCAGTTCTTC. V gene TRBV19 combines with J gene TRBJ2-1; the match to TRBD1 covers 12 bases. Germline V gene lookup returns CDR1 LNHDA and CDR2 SQIVND (reference sequence). V was pared by 10 bases and J by 0 bases, with 7 bases of the junction left unmatched. There are 16 residues in the CDR3.

The chain recombines TRBV11-2 with TRBJ2-5; no definite D call. The J call may be in error: the DNA end matches TRBJ2-7 better. The CDR3 covers 13 residues. CDR1 is SGHAT and CDR2 is FQNNGV in the germline V gene. CDR3 sequence reads: CASSLVQDYEQYF. The CDR3 nucleotides read TGTGCCAGCAGCTTAGTGCAGGACTACGAGCAGTACTTC.

CDR3 amino acids: CASSLGQGNYGYTF. The CDR3 nucleotides read TGTGCCAGCAGCTTGGGGCAGGGGAACTATGGCTACACCTTC. The gene calls are TRBV13 and TRBJ1-2; D might be TRBD1 (6 bases). This CDR3 region has 14 residues. Germline CDR1 is PRHDT and CDR2 is FYEKMQ (reference sequence). V shed 3 bases and J shed 2 bases, with 10 bases lying between them. The variable domain in full, with the rest retrieved from reference TRBV13 and TRBJ1-2, is AAGVIQSPRHLIKEKRETATLKCYPIPRHDTVYWYQQGPGQDPQFLISFYEKMQSDKGSIPDRFSAQQFSDYHSELNMSSLELGDSALYFCASSLGQGNYGYTFGSGTRLTVV.

Here the CDR3 DNA reads TGTGCCAGCCACCGAGGCAGGGGGGAGCTGTTTTTT. Protein sequence: CASHRGRGELFF. The chain joins TRBV2 to TRBJ2-2; no definite D call. The V and J ends lost 8 bases and 8 bases respectively, with 12 bases between them. The CDR3 extends over 12 amino acids. Looked up from germline, CDR1 is SNHLY and CDR2 is FYNNEI.

The chain has TRBV2 and TRBJ2-7; TRBD1 agrees at 8 bases. The germline V gene encodes CDR1 SNHLY and CDR2 FYNNEI. V gave up 8 bases and J gave up 0 bases; unmatched junction bases: 6. The CDR3 extends over 14 amino acids. CDR3 protein: CASVRDRSSYEQYF. The DNA for the CDR3 is TGTGCCAGCGTTCGGGACAGGAGCTCCTACGAGCAGTACTTC.

The chain carries TRBV7-9 and TRBJ2-2; the D call may be TRBD1 or TRBD2 (6 bases each). CDR1 is SEHNR, CDR2 FQNEAQ, per germline (reference sequence). The CDR3 spans 13 residues. The V end was cut by 8 bases, the J end by 2 bases, with 9 bases between. The CDR3 DNA sequence: TGTGCCAGCCCCGGGGGCAACACCGGGGAGCTGTTTTTT. Translation: CASPGGNTGELFF.

The chain employs TRBV7-3 and TRBJ2-1, with D hard to call. Trimming removed 5 bases from V and 1 base from J, with 12 bases in between. The CDR3 is 15 residues long. From germline, CDR1 is SGHTA and CDR2 FQGTGA. CDR3 sequence reads: CASSPYWSSYNEQFF. In DNA form, the CDR3 reads TGTGCCAGCAGCCCTTATTGGAGTTCCTACAATGAGCAGTTCTTC.

The chain combines TRBV6-5 with TRBJ2-1; a weak D match, TRBD2 (6 bases). Trimming stripped 7 bases from V and 5 bases from J, with 12 bases between. Germline V CDR1 and CDR2: MNHEY, SVGAGI. The CDR3 is 13 residues long. DNA for the CDR3: TGTGCCAGCATGATCGGGAGAAACAATGAGCAGTTCTTC. Amino acid sequence: CASMIGRNNEQFF.

The CDR3: CASRETGGTEAFF. For the CDR3, the DNA is TGCGCCAGCCGAGAGACAGGGGGCACTGAAGCTTTCTTT. This chain links TRBV5-1 with TRBJ1-1, with 9 bases matching TRBD1. Germline CDR1 and CDR2: SGHRS and YFSETQ. Trimming took 7 bases from V and 4 from J; bases not matched to a gene: 5. The CDR3 has 13 residues.

V gene TRBV7-9 combines with J gene TRBJ2-7; tentative D call: TRBD2 (6 bases). In germline, CDR1 is SEHNR, CDR2 FQNEAQ (reference sequence). V lost 4 bases, J lost 2 bases, and 12 bases lay in between. This CDR3 is 14 amino acids long. The CDR3 region is CASSSGTGTYEQYF. CDR3 bases: TGTGCCAGCAGCTCTGGGACTGGTACCTACGAGCAGTACTTC. The full variable domain, its missing parts supplied by reference TRBV7-9 and TRBJ2-7, is DTGVSQNPRHKITKRGQNVTFRCDPISEHNRLYWYRQTLGQGPEFLTYFQNEAQLEKSRLLSDRFSAERPKGSFSTLEIQRTEQGDSAMYLCASSSGTGTYEQYFGPGTRLTVT.

The genes are TRBV11-2 and TRBJ2-1; the D is unclear. Deletions cut 5 bases from V and 7 bases from J, with 9 bases between. Germline CDR1 and CDR2: SGHAT and FQNNGV. The CDR3 extends over 12 amino acids. The CDR3 protein is CASSQSPNEQFF. DNA of the CDR3: TGTGCCAGCAGCCAAAGCCCGAATGAGCAGTTCTTC.

This clone was found once. This chain uses TRBV5-4 with TRBJ2-1, with 9 bases aligning to TRBD1. The germline V gene encodes CDR1 SGHNT and CDR2 YYREEE (reference sequence). J was trimmed by 3 bases and V by 3 bases; bases with no gene match: 13. CDR3 size: 18 residues. The CDR3 protein is CASSSKDRGKRVYNEQFF. Written as DNA, the CDR3 is TGTGCCAGCAGCTCGAAGGACAGGGGCAAGCGGGTCTACAATGAGCAGTTCTTC.